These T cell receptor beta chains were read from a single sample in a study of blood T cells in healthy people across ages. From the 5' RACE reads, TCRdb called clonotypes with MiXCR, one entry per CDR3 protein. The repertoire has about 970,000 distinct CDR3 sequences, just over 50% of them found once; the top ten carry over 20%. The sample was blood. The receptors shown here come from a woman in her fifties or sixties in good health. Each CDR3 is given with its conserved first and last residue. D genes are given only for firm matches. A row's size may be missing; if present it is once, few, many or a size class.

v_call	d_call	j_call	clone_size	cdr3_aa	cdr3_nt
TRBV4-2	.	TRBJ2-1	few	CASSQVVNWDSYNEQFF	TGTGCCAGCAGCCAAGTAGTTAACTGGGACTCCTACAATGAGCAGTTCTTC
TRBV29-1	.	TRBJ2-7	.	CSVEDWTYEQYF	TGCAGCGTTGAAGACTGGACCTACGAGCAGTACTTC
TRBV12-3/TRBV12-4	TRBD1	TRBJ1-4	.	CAGSGGQVEKLFF	TGTGCCGGCAGTGGGGGACAGGTTGAAAAACTGTTTTTT
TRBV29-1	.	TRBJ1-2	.	CSSLLGSGYTF	TGCAGCAGTCTCCTCGGGAGTGGCTACACCTTC
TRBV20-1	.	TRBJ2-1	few	CSARFLGYNEQFF	TGCAGTGCTAGGTTTTTGGGGTATAATGAGCAGTTCTTC
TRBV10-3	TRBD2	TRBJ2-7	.	CAISETIAGGHEQYF	TGTGCCATCAGTGAAACTATAGCGGGAGGTCACGAGCAGTACTTC
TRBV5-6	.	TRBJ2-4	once	CASSQTQGYQQYF	TGTGCCAGCAGCCAAACTCAGGGTTATCAGCAGTACTTC
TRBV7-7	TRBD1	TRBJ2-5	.	CASSLHRGRGETQYF	TGTGCCAGCAGCCTTCACAGGGGGCGGGGAGAGACCCAGTACTTC
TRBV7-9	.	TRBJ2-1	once	CASSFGSQGDEQFF	TGTGCCAGCAGCTTCGGATCACAGGGCGATGAGCAGTTCTTC
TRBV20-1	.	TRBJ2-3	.	CSAIPGRGGDTQYF	TGCAGTGCTATCCCTGGTCGGGGAGGAGATACGCAGTATTTT
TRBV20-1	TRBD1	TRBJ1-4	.	CSAPDRGREKLFF	TGCAGTGCTCCCGACAGGGGACGGGAAAAACTGTTTTTT
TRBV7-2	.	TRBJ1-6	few	CASSLVGQVHSPLHF	TGTGCCAGCAGCTTAGTAGGCCAGGTGCATTCACCCCTCCACTTT
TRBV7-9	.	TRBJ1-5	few	CATGTGWGNQPQHF	TGTGCCACCGGGACGGGGTGGGGAAATCAGCCCCAGCATTTT
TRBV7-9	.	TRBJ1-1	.	CASRTGQRTTEAFF	TGCGCCAGCAGAACCGGACAGAGGACAACTGAAGCTTTCTTT
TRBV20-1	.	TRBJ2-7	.	CSAFLPGLYGGEQYF	TGCAGTGCTTTCCTTCCAGGCCTGTATGGGGGCGAGCAGTACTTC
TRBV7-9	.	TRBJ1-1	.	CASSPTGSVGITEAFF	TGTGCCAGCAGCCCGACAGGTTCAGTGGGGATTACTGAAGCTTTCTTT
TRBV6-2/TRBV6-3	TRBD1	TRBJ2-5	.	CASSSHPSTGGSTRTQYF	TGTGCCAGCAGTTCCCACCCTTCGACAGGGGGATCCACAAGGACCCAGTACTTC
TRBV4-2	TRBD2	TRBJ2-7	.	CASSQGTSHYGQYF	TGTGCCAGCAGCCAAGGGACTAGTCACTACGGGCAGTACTTC
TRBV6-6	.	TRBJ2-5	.	CASSYSRGWEETQYF	TGTGCCAGCAGTTACTCCCGTGGGTGGGAAGAGACCCAGTACTTC
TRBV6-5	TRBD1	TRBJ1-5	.	CASSQFGQASNQPQHF	TGTGCCAGCAGTCAATTCGGACAGGCTAGCAATCAGCCCCAGCATTTT
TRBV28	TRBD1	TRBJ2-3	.	CAAHEGATDTQYF	TGTGCCGCCCATGAGGGGGCCACAGATACGCAGTATTTT
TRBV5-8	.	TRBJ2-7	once	CASSLFGWQYF	TGTGCCAGCAGCTTGTTCGGGTGGCAGTACTTC
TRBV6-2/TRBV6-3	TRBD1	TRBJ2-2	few	CASGNARQGTNTGELFF	TGTGCCAGCGGAAACGCCAGACAGGGTACGAACACCGGGGAGCTGTTTTTT
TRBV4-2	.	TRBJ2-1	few	CASSQVSLRERNEQFF	TGTGCCAGCAGCCAAGTAAGCCTACGGGAGCGCAATGAGCAGTTCTTC
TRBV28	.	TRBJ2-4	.	CASSLGAHSQNIQYF	TGTGCCAGCAGTTTAGGGGCACATTCTCAAAACATTCAGTACTTC
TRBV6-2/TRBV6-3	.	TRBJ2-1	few	CASSAQYNEQFF	TGTGCCAGCAGTGCCCAATACAATGAGCAGTTCTTC
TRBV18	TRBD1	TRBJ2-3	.	CASSLTGQADTQYF	TGTGCCAGCTCACTAACAGGACAGGCGGATACGCAGTATTTT
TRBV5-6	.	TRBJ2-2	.	CASSPGLTNTGELFF	TGTGCCAGCAGCCCCGGACTAACGAACACCGGGGAGCTGTTTTTT
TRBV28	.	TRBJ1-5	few	CASSLFGPYQPQHF	TGTGCCAGCAGTTTATTCGGACCCTATCAGCCCCAGCATTTT